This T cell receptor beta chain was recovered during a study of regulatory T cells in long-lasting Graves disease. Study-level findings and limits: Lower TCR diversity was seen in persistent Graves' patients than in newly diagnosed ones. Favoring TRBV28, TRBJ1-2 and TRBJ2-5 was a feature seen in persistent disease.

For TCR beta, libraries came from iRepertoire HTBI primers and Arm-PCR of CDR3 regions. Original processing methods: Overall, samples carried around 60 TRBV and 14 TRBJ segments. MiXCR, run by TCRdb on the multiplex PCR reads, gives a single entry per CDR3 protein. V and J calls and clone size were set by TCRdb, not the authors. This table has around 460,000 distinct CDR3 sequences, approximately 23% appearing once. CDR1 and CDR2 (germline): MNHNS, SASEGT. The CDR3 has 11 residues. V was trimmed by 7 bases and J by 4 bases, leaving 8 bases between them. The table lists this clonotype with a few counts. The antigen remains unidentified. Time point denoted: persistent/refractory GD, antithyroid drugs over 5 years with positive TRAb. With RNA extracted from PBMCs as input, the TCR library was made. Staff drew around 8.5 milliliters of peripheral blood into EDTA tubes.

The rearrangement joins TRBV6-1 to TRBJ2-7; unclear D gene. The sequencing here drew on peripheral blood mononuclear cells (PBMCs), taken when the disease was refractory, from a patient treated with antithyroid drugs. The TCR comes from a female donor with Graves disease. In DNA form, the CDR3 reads TGTGCCAGCACCCATGGGTACGAGCAGTACTTC. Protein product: CASTHGYEQYF.